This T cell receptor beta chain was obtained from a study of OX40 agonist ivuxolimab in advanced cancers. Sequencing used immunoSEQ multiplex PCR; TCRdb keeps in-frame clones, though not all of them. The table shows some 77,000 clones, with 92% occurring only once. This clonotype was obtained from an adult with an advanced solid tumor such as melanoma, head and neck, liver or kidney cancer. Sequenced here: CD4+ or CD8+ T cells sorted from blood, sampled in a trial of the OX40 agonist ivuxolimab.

As DNA, the CDR3 is TGTGCCAGCAGTTACTCCAGCGGCGGGAAACTGTTTTTT. This codes for CASSYSSGGKLFF. The chain combines TRBV6-5 with TRBJ1-4; D remains ambiguous. There are 13 residues in the CDR3. Germline V gene sequence: CDR1 MNHEY, CDR2 SVGAGI. The V end lost 0 bases, the J end lost 11 bases, and 10 bases lay between the germline ends.